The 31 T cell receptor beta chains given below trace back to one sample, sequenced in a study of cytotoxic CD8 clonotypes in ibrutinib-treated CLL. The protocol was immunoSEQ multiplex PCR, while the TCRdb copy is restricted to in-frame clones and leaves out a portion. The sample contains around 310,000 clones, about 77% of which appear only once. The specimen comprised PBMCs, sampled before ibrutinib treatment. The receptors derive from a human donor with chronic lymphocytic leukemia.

CDR3 in DNA: TGTGCCAGCAGCGTAGACCCGGGTAGGACGGAGACCCAGTACTTC. It is translated as CASSVDPGRTETQYF. The J gene is TRBJ2-5, the V gene TRBV9; D ambiguous. V was clipped by 0 bases and J by 5 bases, with 14 bases between them. This CDR3 comprises 15 residues. Germline assignment: CDR1 SGDLS and CDR2 YYNGEE.

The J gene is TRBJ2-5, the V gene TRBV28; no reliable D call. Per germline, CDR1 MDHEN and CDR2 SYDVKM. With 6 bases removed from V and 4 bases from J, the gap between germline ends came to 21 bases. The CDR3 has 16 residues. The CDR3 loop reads CASRRLRAYSRETQYF. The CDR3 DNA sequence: TGTGCCAGCAGGAGACTGCGCGCCTATTCCAGAGAGACCCAGTACTTC.

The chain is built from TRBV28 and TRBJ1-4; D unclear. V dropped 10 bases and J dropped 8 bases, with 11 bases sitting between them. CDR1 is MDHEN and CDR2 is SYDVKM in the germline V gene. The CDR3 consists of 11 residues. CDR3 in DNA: TGTGCCATCCAAAAGAGGGAAAAACTGTTTTTT. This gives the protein CAIQKREKLFF.

CDR3 residues: CASSTLRDRGLQSSYEQYF. The CDR3 nucleotides read TGTGCCAGCAGCACCCTCCGGGACAGGGGGCTGCAAAGCTCCTACGAGCAGTACTTC. The gene calls are TRBV21-1 and TRBJ2-7; the D segment call TRBD1 is taken from the table without a DNA check. TRBV21-1 is labeled a pseudogene. The CDR3 has 19 residues.

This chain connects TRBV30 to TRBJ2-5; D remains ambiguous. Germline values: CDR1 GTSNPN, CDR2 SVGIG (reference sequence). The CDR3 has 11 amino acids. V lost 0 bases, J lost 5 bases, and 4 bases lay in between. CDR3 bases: TGTGCCTGGAGTGTAATGGAGACCCAGTACTTC. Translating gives CAWSVMETQYF.

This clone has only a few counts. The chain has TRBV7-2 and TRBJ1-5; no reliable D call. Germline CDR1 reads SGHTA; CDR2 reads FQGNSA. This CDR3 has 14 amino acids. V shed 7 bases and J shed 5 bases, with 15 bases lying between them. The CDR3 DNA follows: TGTGCCAGCACCCCCTCATCTGGTTATCAGCCCCAGCATTTT. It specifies CASTPSSGYQPQHF.

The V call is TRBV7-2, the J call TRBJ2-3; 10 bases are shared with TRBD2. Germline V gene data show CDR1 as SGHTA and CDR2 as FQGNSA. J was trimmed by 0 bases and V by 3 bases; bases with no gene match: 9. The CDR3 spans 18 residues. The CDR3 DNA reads TGTGCCAGCAGCTTCGGGCTAGCGGGAGCTGCTAGCACAGATACGCAGTATTTT. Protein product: CASSFGLAGAASTDTQYF.

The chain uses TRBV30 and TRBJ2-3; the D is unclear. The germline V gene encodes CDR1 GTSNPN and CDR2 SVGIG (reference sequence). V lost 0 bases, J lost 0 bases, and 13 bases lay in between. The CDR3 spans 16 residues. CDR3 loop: CAWSVRWAPSTDTQYF. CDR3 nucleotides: TGTGCCTGGAGTGTACGGTGGGCGCCTAGCACAGATACGCAGTATTTT.

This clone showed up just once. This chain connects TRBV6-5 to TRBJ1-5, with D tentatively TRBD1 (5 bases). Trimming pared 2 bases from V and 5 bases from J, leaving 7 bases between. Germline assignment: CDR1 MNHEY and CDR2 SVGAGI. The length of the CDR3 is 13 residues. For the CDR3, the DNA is TGTGCCAGCAGTTACGACAGTCATCAGCCCCAGCATTTT. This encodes CASSYDSHQPQHF.

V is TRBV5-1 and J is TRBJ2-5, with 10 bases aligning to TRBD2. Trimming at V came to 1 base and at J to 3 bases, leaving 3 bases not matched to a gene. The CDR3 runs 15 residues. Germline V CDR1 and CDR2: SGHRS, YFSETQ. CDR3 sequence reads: CASSLLAGEEETQYF. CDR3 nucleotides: TGCGCCAGCAGCTTGCTAGCGGGAGAGGAAGAGACCCAGTACTTC.

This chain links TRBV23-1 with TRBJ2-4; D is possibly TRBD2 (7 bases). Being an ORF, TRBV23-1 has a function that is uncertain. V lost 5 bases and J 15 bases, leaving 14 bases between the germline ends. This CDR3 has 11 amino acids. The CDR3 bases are TGCGCCAGCAGTGGGGAGGGGGTGGTGTACTTC. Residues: CASSGEGVVYF.

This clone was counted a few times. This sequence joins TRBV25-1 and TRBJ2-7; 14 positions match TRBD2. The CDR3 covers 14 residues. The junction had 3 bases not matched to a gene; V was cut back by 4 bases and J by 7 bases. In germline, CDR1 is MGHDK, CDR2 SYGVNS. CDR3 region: CASSAGLAGGEQYF. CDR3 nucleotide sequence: TGTGCCAGCAGTGCTGGACTAGCGGGAGGTGAGCAGTACTTC.

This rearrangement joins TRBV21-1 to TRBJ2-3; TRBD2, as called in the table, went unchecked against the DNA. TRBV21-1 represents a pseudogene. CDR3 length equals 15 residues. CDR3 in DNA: TGTGCCATCCCAAGGTACTTAGCGGGAGGGCATCCGCAGTATTTT. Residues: CAIPRYLAGGHPQYF.

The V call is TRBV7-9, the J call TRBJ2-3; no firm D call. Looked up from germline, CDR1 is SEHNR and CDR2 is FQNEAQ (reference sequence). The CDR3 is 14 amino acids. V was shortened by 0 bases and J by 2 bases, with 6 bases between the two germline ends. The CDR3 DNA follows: TGTGCCAGCAGCTTAGCACCAAACACAGATACGCAGTATTTT. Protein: CASSLAPNTDTQYF.

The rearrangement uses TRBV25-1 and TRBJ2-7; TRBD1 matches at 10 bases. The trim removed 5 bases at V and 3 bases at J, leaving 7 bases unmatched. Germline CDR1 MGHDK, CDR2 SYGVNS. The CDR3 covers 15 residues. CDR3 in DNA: TGTGCCAGCAGTCACGGGACAGGGGTTGACTACGAGCAGTACTTC. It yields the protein CASSHGTGVDYEQYF.

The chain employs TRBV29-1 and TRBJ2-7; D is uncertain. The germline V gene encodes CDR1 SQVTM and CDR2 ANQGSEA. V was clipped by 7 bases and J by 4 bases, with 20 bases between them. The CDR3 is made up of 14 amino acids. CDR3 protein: CSAVTSSGLYEQYF. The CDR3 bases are TGCAGCGCCGTCACTTCCTCAGGTCTTTACGAGCAGTACTTC.

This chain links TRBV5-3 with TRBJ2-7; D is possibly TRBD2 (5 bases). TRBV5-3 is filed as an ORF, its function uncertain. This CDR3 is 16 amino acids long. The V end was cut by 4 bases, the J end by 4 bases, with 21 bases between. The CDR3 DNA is TGTGCCAGAAGCCCGAGGACTTTACTATTGAAATACGAGCAGTACTTC. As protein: CARSPRTLLLKYEQYF.

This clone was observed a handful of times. CDR3 amino acids: CASSADRGIYGYTF. The CDR3 coding sequence is TGTGCCAGCAGCGCGGACAGGGGAATCTATGGCTACACCTTC. This chain joins TRBV11-1 and TRBJ1-2; TRBD1 matches at 9 bases. The V gene end was trimmed by 5 bases and the J gene end by 4 bases; junction bases not matched to a gene: 5. The CDR3 has 14 residues. Germline loops: CDR1 SGHAT, CDR2 FQDESV (reference sequence).

The CDR3 here is CAIGLGWGQNEQFF. The CDR3 bases are TGTGCCATCGGGCTGGGATGGGGACAGAATGAGCAGTTCTTC. V is TRBV10-3 and J is TRBJ2-1; TRBD1 aligns across 7 bases. J gave up 7 bases and V 8 bases, and 11 bases lay outside the gene matches. Germline V gene lookup returns CDR1 ENHRY and CDR2 SYGVKD. The CDR3 is 14 residues long.

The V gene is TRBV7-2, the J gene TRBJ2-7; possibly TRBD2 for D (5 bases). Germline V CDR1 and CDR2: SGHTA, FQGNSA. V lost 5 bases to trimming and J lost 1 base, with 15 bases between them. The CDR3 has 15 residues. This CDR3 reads CASSLGRGLSYEQYF. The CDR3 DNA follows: TGTGCCAGCAGCCTTGGCCGCGGGCTGTCCTACGAGCAGTACTTC. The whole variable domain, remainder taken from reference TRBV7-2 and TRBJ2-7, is GAGVSQSPSNKVTEKGKDVELRCDPISGHTALYWYRQSLGQGLEFLIYFQGNSAPDKSGLPSDRFSAERTGGSVSTLTIQRTQQEDSAVYLCASSLGRGLSYEQYFGPGTRLTVT.

The CDR3 here is CASSYLDKFGQYF. DNA for the CDR3: TGTGCCAGCAGCTACCTCGACAAGTTTGGGCAGTACTTC. The V call is TRBV7-9, the J call TRBJ2-7; no reliable D call. Trimming stripped 4 bases from V and 9 bases from J, with 16 bases between. The CDR3 extends over 13 amino acids. The germline V gene has CDR1 SEHNR and CDR2 FQNEAQ (reference sequence).

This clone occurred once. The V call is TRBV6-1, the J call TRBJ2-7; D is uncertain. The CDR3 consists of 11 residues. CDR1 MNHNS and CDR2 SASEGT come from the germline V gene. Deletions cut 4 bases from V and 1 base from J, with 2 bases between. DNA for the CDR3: TGTGCCAGCAGTGGTTCCTACGAGCAGTACTTC. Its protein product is CASSGSYEQYF.

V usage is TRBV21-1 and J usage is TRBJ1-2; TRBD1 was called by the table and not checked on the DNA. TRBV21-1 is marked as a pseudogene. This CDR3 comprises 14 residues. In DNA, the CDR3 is TGTGCCAGCAGCAAAATTGGGCCTTACTATGGCTACACCTTC. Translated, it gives CASSKIGPYYGYTF.

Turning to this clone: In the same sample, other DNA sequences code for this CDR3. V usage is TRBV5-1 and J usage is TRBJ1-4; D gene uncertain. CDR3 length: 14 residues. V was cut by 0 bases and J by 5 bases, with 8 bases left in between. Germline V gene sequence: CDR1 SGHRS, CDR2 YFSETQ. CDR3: CASSLVPGNEKLFF. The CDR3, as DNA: TGCGCCAGCAGCTTGGTGCCCGGGAATGAAAAACTGTTTTTT. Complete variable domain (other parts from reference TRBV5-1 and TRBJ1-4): KAGVTQTPRYLIKTRGQQVTLSCSPISGHRSVSWYQQTPGQGLQFLFEYFSETQRNKGNFPGRFSGRQFSNSRSEMNVSTLELGDSALYLCASSLVPGNEKLFFGSGTQLSVL.

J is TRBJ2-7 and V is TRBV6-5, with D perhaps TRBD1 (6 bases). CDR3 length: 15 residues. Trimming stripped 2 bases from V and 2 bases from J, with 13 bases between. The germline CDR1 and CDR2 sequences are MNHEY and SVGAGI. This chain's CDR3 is CASSYGETGTYEQYF. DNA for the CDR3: TGTGCCAGCAGTTACGGAGAAACAGGGACCTACGAGCAGTACTTC.

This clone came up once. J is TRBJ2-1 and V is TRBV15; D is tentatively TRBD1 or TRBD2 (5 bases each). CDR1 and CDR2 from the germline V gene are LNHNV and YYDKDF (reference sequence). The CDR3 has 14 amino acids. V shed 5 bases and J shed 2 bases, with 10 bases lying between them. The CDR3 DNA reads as TGTGCCACCAGCGGGACCCTTACCTACAATGAGCAGTTCTTC. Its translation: CATSGTLTYNEQFF.

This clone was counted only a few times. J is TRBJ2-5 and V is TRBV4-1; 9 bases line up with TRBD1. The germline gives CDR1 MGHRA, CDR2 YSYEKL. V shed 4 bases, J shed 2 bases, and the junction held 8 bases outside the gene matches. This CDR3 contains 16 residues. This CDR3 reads CASSPFRDREQETQYF. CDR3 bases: TGCGCCAGCAGCCCGTTCCGGGACAGGGAACAAGAGACCCAGTACTTC.

The chain's CDR3 is CASSVAPTETQYF. The CDR3 bases are TGTGCCAGCAGCGTTGCCCCCACTGAGACCCAGTACTTC. The genes are TRBV9 and TRBJ2-5; D is uncertain. From germline, CDR1 is SGDLS and CDR2 YYNGEE. The length of the CDR3 is 13 residues. Between the trimmed V and J ends, which lost 2 bases and 5 bases, there was a span of 10 bases.

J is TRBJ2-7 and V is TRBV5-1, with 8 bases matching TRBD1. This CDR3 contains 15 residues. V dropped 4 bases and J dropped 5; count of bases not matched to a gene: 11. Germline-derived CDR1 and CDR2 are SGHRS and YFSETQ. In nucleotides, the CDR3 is TGCGCCAGCAGCCTATCACCGACAGGGGTGGACGAGCAGTACTTC. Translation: CASSLSPTGVDEQYF.

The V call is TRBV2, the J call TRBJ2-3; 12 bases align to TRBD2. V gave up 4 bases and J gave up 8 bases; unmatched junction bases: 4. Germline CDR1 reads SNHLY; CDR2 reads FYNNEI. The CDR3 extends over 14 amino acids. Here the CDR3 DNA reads TGTGCCAGCAGTGGACTAGCGGGAGTCCGTACGCAGTATTTT. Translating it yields CASSGLAGVRTQYF.

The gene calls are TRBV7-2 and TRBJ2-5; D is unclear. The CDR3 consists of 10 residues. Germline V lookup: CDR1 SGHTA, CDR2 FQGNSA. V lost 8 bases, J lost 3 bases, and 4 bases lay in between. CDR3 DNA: TGTGCCAGCGGGGAAGAGACCCAGTACTTC. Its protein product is CASGEETQYF.